The 14 T cell receptor beta chains listed next were all sequenced from one sample in a study of blood T cell repertoires in COVID-19. TCRdb's table, derived via immunoSEQ multiplex PCR, lists solely in-frame clones and lacks some. The sample lists around 130,000 clones, around 90% seen once, with 3.7% in the top ten. Sequencing was carried out using peripheral blood. The receptors originated from a man over 45 with active COVID-19.

This clone was seen only a few times. This chain links TRBV30 with TRBJ1-6; D possibly corresponds to TRBD1 (5 bases). Trimming left V 6 bases short and J 10 bases short, with 19 bases between. The CDR3 runs to 14 residues. CDR1 is GTSNPN, CDR2 SVGIG, per germline (reference sequence). DNA for the CDR3: TGTGCCTGTATACAAGGCGGGGCGACCTCACCCCTCCACTTT. It codes for CACIQGGATSPLHF.

The table lists this clone with a count of one. The CDR3 nucleotides are TGTGCCAGCTCAGCTGGGACTCTCACCTACGAGCAGTACTTC. Translating gives CASSAGTLTYEQYF. The chain is built from TRBV18 and TRBJ2-7, with D tentatively TRBD2 (6 bases). Trimming removed 5 bases from V and 2 bases from J, with 13 bases in between. CDR1 and CDR2 from the germline V gene are KGHSH and LQKENI. The CDR3 extends over 14 amino acids. Based on the CDR3 plus reference TRBV18 and TRBJ2-7, the full variable domain is NAGVMQNPRHLVRRRGQEARLRCSPMKGHSHVYWYRQLPEEGLKFMVYLQKENIIDESGMPKERFSAEFPKEGPSILRIQQVVRGDSAAYFCASSAGTLTYEQYFGPGTRLTVT.

This chain joins TRBV6-5 and TRBJ1-4, with 9 bases lining up with TRBD1. The J segment lost 6 bases and the V segment lost 8 bases, leaving 4 bases of the junction unmatched. The CDR3 runs to 13 residues. Per the germline V gene, CDR1 is MNHEY and CDR2 is SVGAGI. This CDR3 reads CASGRDRDEKLFF. For the CDR3, the DNA is TGTGCCAGCGGCCGGGACAGGGATGAAAAACTGTTTTTT.

The rearrangement uses TRBV11-3 and TRBJ2-3; 8 bases line up with TRBD1. Germline V CDR1 and CDR2: SGHNT, YENEEA. The CDR3 runs to 15 residues. The V gene end was trimmed by 5 bases and the J gene end by 3 bases; junction bases not matched to a gene: 7. Here the CDR3 reads CASSPLGQGTDTQYF. CDR3 DNA: TGTGCCAGCAGCCCCCTAGGACAGGGAACAGATACGCAGTATTTT.

This clone appeared a single time. V and J are TRBV7-9 and TRBJ2-2, with 9 bases lining up with TRBD1. The CDR3 is 15 amino acids. V lost 5 bases to trimming and J lost 7 bases; unmatched junction nucleotides: 8. The germline V gene has CDR1 SEHNR and CDR2 FQNEAQ (reference sequence). The CDR3 DNA follows: TGTGCCAGCAGCCAATATACAGGGGGCGTCGGGGAGCTGTTTTTT. As protein: CASSQYTGGVGELFF.

This chain links TRBV6-5 with TRBJ1-5; 8 nucleotides align to TRBD1. The CDR3 spans 14 residues. Unmatched junction bases numbered 8, after V lost 7 bases and J lost 6 bases. Germline V CDR1 and CDR2: MNHEY, SVGAGI. The CDR3 reads CASTRTGGRQPQHF. DNA for the CDR3: TGTGCCAGCACCAGAACAGGGGGACGTCAGCCCCAGCATTTT.

The chain links TRBV19 to TRBJ1-2; 7 positions match TRBD1. CDR1 and CDR2 from the germline V gene are LNHDA and SQIVND (reference sequence). The CDR3 is made up of 14 amino acids. V was pared by 5 bases and J by 2 bases, with 5 bases of the junction left unmatched. CDR3 in amino acids: CASSSRGQNYGYTF. In DNA, the CDR3 is TGTGCCAGTAGTTCTAGGGGACAGAACTATGGCTACACCTTC.

The chain couples TRBV5-1 to TRBJ2-7; D may be TRBD1 (6 bases). V shed 1 base and J shed 1 base, with 12 bases lying between them. CDR3 length: 15 amino acids. Germline CDR1 is SGHRS and CDR2 is YFSETQ. CDR3 protein: CASSLSAGVSYEQYV. For the CDR3, the DNA is TGCGCCAGCAGCTTGTCGGCAGGGGTTTCCTACGAGCAGTACGTC.

This chain joins TRBV2 and TRBJ1-2; 10 positions agree with TRBD1. Per germline, CDR1 SNHLY and CDR2 FYNNEI. V was clipped by 7 bases and J by 8 bases; unmatched bases: 7. The CDR3 is made up of 13 amino acids. Here the CDR3 DNA reads TGTGCCAGCATGACGGACAGGGGGGGAGGCTACACCTTC. This gives the protein CASMTDRGGGYTF.

This rearrangement joins TRBV18 to TRBJ1-2; 7 positions agree with TRBD1. The V and J ends lost 4 bases and 5 bases, in that order; junction bases with no gene match: 4. The germline gives CDR1 KGHSH, CDR2 LQKENI. The CDR3 sequence is 13 residues long. This CDR3 reads CASSLDREYGYTF. The CDR3 DNA reads as TGTGCCAGCTCACTCGACAGGGAGTATGGCTACACCTTC.

V usage is TRBV5-1 and J usage is TRBJ2-3; maybe TRBD2 (6 bases). Germline V lookup: CDR1 SGHRS, CDR2 YFSETQ. Trimming stripped 4 bases from V and 0 bases from J, with 9 bases between. This CDR3 contains 14 residues. The CDR3 region has the DNA TGCGCCAGCAGCGCCGGGACTAGCACAGATACGCAGTATTTT. It encodes CASSAGTSTDTQYF. Full variable domain (remainder filled in from reference TRBV5-1 and TRBJ2-3): KAGVTQTPRYLIKTRGQQVTLSCSPISGHRSVSWYQQTPGQGLQFLFEYFSETQRNKGNFPGRFSGRQFSNSRSEMNVSTLELGDSALYLCASSAGTSTDTQYFGPGTRLTVL.

V is TRBV6-1 and J is TRBJ1-5; 10 nucleotides line up with TRBD1. V shed 2 bases, J shed 4 bases, and the junction held 8 bases outside the gene matches. The CDR3 has 17 residues. CDR1 is MNHNS and CDR2 is SASEGT in the germline V gene. CDR3 sequence (DNA): TGTGCCAGCAGTGAATTGGGTAGGGACAGGGGAAATCAGCCCCAGCATTTT. Translated: CASSELGRDRGNQPQHF.

The chain recombines TRBV24-1 with TRBJ2-5, with 8 positions matching TRBD1. From germline, CDR1 is KGHDR and CDR2 SFDVKD. The CDR3 sequence is 15 residues long. V was pared by 4 bases and J by 4 bases, with 7 bases of the junction left unmatched. As DNA, the CDR3 is TGTGCCACCAGTGAAAGCAGGGGGCCCGGAGAGACCCAGTACTTC. It translates to CATSESRGPGETQYF.

This clone was counted once. The V and J genes are TRBV2 and TRBJ1-2, with unresolved D. The germline CDR1 and CDR2 sequences are SNHLY and FYNNEI. Trimming took off 6 bases at V and 2 bases at J, with 10 bases between the two ends. The length of the CDR3 is 13 residues. CDR3 sequence reads: CASSEESNYGYTF. CDR3 sequence (DNA): TGTGCCAGCAGCGAGGAATCGAACTATGGCTACACCTTC.